A single sample gave rise to the 3 T cell receptor beta chains below, sequenced in a study of shared clonotypes between healthy human individuals. Sequenced by immunoSEQ multiplex PCR; TCRdb stores in-frame clones only, minus some. The table shows about 1 million clones, with more than 65% occurring only once. The sample consisted of memory CD4+ T cells sorted from blood. Documented subset: CD45RA-negative fraction. These receptors came from a man aged 18 to 29 in good health.

DNA of the CDR3: TGTGCCAGCAGTTACTCGACGGGCTCGGAGCAGTACTTC. Its translation: CASSYSTGSEQYF. The gene calls are TRBV6-6 and TRBJ2-7; D ambiguous. CDR1 MNHNY and CDR2 SVGAGI come from the germline V gene (reference sequence). Trimming removed 0 bases at V and 7 bases at J, with 10 bases between. This CDR3 is 13 amino acids long.

The V and J genes are TRBV18 and TRBJ2-5; 8 bases fit TRBD1. The V segment lost 1 base and the J segment 0 bases; nucleotides outside the gene matches: 1. Germline V lookup: CDR1 KGHSH, CDR2 LQKENI. The CDR3 totals 15 residues. The CDR3 spells CASSPRTGYQETQYF. CDR3 DNA sequence: TGTGCCAGCTCACCACGGACAGGGTACCAAGAGACCCAGTACTTC.

The chain has TRBV6-6 and TRBJ1-4; D remains unclear. The CDR3 loop spans 14 amino acids. V lost 7 bases to trimming and J lost 4 bases, with 13 bases between them. Germline V gives CDR1 MNHNY, CDR2 SVGAGI (reference sequence). CDR3 nucleotide sequence: TGTGCCAGCAAATCCCCGGGAGATAATGAAAAACTGTTTTTT. Amino acids: CASKSPGDNEKLFF.